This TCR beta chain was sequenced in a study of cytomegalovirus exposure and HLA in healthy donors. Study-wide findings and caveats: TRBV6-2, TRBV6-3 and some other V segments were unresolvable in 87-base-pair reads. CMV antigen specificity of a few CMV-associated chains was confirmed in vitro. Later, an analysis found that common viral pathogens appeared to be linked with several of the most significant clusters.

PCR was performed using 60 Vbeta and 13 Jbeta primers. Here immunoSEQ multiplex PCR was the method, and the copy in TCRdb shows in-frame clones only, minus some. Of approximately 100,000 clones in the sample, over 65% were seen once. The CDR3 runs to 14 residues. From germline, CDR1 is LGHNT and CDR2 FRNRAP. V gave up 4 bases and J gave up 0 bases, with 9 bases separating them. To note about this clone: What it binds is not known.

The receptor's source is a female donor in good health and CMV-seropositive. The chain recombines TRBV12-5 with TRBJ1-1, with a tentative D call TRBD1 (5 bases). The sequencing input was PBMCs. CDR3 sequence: CASGSWGLNTEAFF. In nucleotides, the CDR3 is TGTGCTAGTGGTTCTTGGGGCTTGAACACTGAAGCTTTCTTT.